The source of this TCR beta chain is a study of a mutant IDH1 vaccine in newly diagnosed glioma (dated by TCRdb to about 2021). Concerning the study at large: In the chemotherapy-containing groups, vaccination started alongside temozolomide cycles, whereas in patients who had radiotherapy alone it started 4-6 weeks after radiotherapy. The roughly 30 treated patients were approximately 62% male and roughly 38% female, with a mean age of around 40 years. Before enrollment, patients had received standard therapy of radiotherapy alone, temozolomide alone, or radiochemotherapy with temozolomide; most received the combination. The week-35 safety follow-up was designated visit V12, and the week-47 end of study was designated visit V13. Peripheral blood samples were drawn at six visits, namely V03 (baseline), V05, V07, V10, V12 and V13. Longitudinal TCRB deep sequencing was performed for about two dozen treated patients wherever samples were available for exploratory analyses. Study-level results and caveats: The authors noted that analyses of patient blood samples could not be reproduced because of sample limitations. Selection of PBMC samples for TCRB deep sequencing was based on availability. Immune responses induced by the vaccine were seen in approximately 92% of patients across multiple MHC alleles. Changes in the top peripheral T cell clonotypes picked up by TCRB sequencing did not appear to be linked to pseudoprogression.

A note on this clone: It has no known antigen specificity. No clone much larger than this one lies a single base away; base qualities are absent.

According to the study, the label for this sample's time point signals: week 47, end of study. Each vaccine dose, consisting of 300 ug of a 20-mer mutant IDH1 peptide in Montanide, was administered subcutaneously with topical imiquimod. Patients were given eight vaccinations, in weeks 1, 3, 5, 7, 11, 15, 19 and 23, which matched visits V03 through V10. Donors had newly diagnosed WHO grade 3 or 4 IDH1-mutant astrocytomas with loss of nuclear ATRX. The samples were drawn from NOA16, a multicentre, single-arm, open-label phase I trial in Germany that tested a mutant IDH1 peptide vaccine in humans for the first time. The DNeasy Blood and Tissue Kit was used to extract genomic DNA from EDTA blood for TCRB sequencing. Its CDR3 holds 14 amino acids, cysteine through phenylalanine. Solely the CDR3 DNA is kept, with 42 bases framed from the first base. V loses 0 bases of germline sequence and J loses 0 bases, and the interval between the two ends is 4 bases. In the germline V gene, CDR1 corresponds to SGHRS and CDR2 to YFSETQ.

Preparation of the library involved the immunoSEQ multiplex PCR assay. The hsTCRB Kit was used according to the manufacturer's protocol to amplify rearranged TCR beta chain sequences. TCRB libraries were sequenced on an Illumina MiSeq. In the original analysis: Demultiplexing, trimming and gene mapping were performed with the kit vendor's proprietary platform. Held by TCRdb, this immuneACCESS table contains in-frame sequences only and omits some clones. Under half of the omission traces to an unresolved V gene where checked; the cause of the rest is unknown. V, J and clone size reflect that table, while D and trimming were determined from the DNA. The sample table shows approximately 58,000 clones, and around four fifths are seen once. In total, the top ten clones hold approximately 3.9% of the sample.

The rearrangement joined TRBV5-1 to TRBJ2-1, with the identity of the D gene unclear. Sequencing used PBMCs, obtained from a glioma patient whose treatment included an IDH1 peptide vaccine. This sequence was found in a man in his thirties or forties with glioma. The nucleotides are TGCGCCAGCAGCTTGGATATCTCCTACAATGAGCAGTTCTTC. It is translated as CASSLDISYNEQFF.